This passage covers 18 T cell receptor beta chains from one sample sequenced in a study of blood T cells in healthy people across ages. A second PCR of 7 to 11 cycles used a sample-barcoded 5' primer and a J-beta primer mix. Each CDR3 protein gets one entry after TCRdb re-called the 5' RACE reads with MiXCR. The sample carries around 1,800,000 distinct CDR3 sequences, about two fifths recorded once. Sequencing used blood. The receptor set was obtained from a human donor in good health.

The J gene is TRBJ2-5, the V gene TRBV28; no clear D. The CDR3 contains 13 residues. Germline loops: CDR1 MDHEN, CDR2 SYDVKM. V was pared by 7 bases and J by 0 bases, with 9 bases between. The CDR3 coding sequence is TGTGCCAGCAACAAGTCGTACCAAGAGACCCAGTACTTC. Protein product: CASNKSYQETQYF.

The chain joins TRBV7-9 to TRBJ1-2; D is uncertain. The germline V gene encodes CDR1 SEHNR and CDR2 FQNEAQ (reference sequence). Trimming cost V 4 bases and J 5 bases, with 17 bases left between them. The length of the CDR3 is 15 residues. This chain's CDR3 is CASSSRIEGSYGYTF. In DNA form, the CDR3 reads TGTGCCAGCAGCTCACGGATTGAGGGATCTTATGGCTACACCTTC.

In regard to this clonotype: An end of the junction differs from the germline gene, which may be a read error. The V call is TRBV5-5, the J call TRBJ1-1; weak D call: TRBD1 (5 bases). From germline, CDR1 is SGHKS and CDR2 YYEKEE (reference sequence). CDR3 length equals 14 residues. Written as DNA, the CDR3 is TGTGCCAGCAGCTTGGATCAATGGGGCACTGACGCTTTCTTT. Translating gives CASSLDQWGTDAFF.

The chain combines TRBV28 with TRBJ1-2; possible D gene TRBD1, 5 bases. The germline gives CDR1 MDHEN, CDR2 SYDVKM. V lost 5 bases to trimming and J lost 0 bases, with 16 bases between them. The CDR3 is 16 amino acids. CDR3 nucleotide sequence: TGTGCCAGCAGTAGCGGATGGGACCGAACTAACTATGGCTACACCTTC. Protein product: CASSSGWDRTNYGYTF.

Only a few counts were recorded for this clonotype. The V gene is TRBV5-6, the J gene TRBJ1-2, with D unclear. V shed 1 base and J shed 10 bases, with 11 bases lying between them. The CDR3 contains 12 residues. CDR1 is SGHDT, CDR2 YYEEEE, per germline. The CDR3 spells CASSLLSNDYTF. CDR3 coding DNA: TGTGCCAGCAGCTTGCTCTCTAATGACTACACCTTC.

This clonotype was counted between two and nine times. J is TRBJ2-7 and V is TRBV20-1; D is perhaps TRBD2 (5 bases). The CDR3 covers 12 residues. The germline V and J ends were trimmed by 7 bases and 1 base, with 11 bases remaining between them. Germline CDR1 and CDR2: DFQATT and SNEGSKA (reference sequence). CDR3 in amino acids: CSGTPVSYEQYF. Written as DNA, the CDR3 is TGCAGTGGGACTCCCGTTTCCTACGAGCAGTACTTC.

The V gene is TRBV29-1, the J gene TRBJ1-2, with TRBD1 matching over 8 bases. Germline V gene lookup returns CDR1 SQVTM and CDR2 ANQGSEA. The V gene end was trimmed by 4 bases and the J gene end by 4 bases; junction bases not matched to a gene: 5. The CDR3 contains 13 residues. CDR3 nucleotides: TGCAGCGTTGCCCAGGGGGCTGCCTATGGCTACACCTTC. Translating gives CSVAQGAAYGYTF.

The rearrangement joins TRBV28 to TRBJ2-1; the match to TRBD2 covers 9 bases. The CDR3 runs to 13 residues. The germline V gene encodes CDR1 MDHEN and CDR2 SYDVKM. The junction had 11 bases not matched to a gene; V was cut back by 7 bases and J by 13 bases. CDR3 bases: TGTGCCAGCACTCTAGCGGGGCTGGAGACCCAGTTCTTC. It encodes CASTLAGLETQFF.

This clonotype was counted between two and nine times. The genes are TRBV2 and TRBJ1-5, with 8 bases lining up with TRBD1. Germline CDR1 reads SNHLY; CDR2 reads FYNNEI. The CDR3 length is 14 residues. J gave up 4 bases and V 7 bases, and 6 bases lay outside the gene matches. CDR3 DNA sequence: TGTGCCAGCACCATGACAGGGGATAATCAGCCCCAGCATTTT. It codes for CASTMTGDNQPQHF.

This clonotype has only a few counts. J is TRBJ1-1 and V is TRBV7-9, with D possibly TRBD1 on 5 matching bases. Germline assignment: CDR1 SEHNR and CDR2 FQNEAQ (reference sequence). This CDR3 is 12 amino acids long. V dropped 6 bases and J dropped 1 base, with 6 bases sitting between them. The CDR3 nucleotides are TGTGCCAGCAGACAGGCGAACACTGAAGCTTTCTTT. This encodes CASRQANTEAFF.

V and J are TRBV4-1 and TRBJ2-5, with D possibly matching TRBD2 (5 bases). V was pared by 1 base and J by 2 bases, with 14 bases between. CDR3 length equals 16 residues. Germline CDR1 reads MGHRA; CDR2 reads YSYEKL. CDR3: CASSQAGGLKQETQYF. The CDR3 DNA follows: TGCGCCAGCAGCCAAGCTGGAGGCTTAAAACAAGAGACCCAGTACTTC.

The rearrangement uses TRBV7-9 and TRBJ1-1, with D maybe TRBD1 (5 bases). The germline CDR1 and CDR2 sequences are SEHNR and FQNEAQ (reference sequence). CDR3 size: 14 residues. V was clipped by 1 base and J by 7 bases, with 13 bases between them. The DNA of the CDR3 is TGTGCCAGCAGCTTAGTGGGGCAGGGAGGTGAAGCTTTCTTT. Translation gives CASSLVGQGGEAFF.

This clonotype has more than one count but fewer than ten. The CDR3 region is CASSLGGADDTQYF. CDR3 DNA: TGTGCCAGCAGCTTAGGGGGGGCCGACGATACGCAGTATTTT. The chain uses TRBV7-2 and TRBJ2-3; D tentatively fits TRBD1 or TRBD2 (6 bases each). Germline V gene lookup returns CDR1 SGHTA and CDR2 FQGNSA. The CDR3 is 14 amino acids. Deletions cut 1 base from V and 6 bases from J, with 11 bases between.

The chain joins TRBV7-9 to TRBJ1-2; maybe TRBD1 (5 bases). Trimming stripped 11 bases from V and 3 bases from J, with 22 bases between. The CDR3 runs 15 residues. Germline CDR1 and CDR2: SEHNR and FQNEAQ (reference sequence). The CDR3 protein is CAAEVLGDRDYGYTF. CDR3 DNA sequence: TGTGCCGCCGAGGTTTTAGGGGATCGTGACTATGGCTACACCTTC.

A note on this clonotype: The junction does not match germline at one end; this may be a read error. The chain is built from TRBV14 and TRBJ1-5; D call uncertain. This CDR3 spans 13 amino acids. CDR1 is SGHDN and CDR2 is FVKESK in the germline V gene. The DNA of the CDR3 is TGTGCTAGCAGCCAATATAGGAATCAGCCCCAGCATTTT. This translates into CASSQYRNQPQHF.

J is TRBJ2-1 and V is TRBV15; no clear D. CDR1 and CDR2 from the germline V gene are LNHNV and YYDKDF (reference sequence). Trimming stripped 5 bases from V and 10 bases from J, with 18 bases between. The CDR3 runs to 14 residues. CDR3 sequence: CATSVRVRVYEQFF. Here the CDR3 DNA reads TGTGCCACCAGCGTCCGGGTCCGTGTCTACGAGCAGTTCTTC.

In its sample, this clonotype was seen many times. The rearrangement links TRBV15 to TRBJ2-7; D gene uncertain. Germline assignment: CDR1 LNHNV and CDR2 YYDKDF (reference sequence). The CDR3 is 13 residues long. Trimming left V 3 bases short and J 4 bases short, with 10 bases between. This CDR3 reads CATSRLDGYEQYF. The DNA of the CDR3 is TGTGCCACCAGCAGGTTGGACGGATACGAGCAGTACTTC.

V usage is TRBV27 and J usage is TRBJ2-4; TRBD1 matches at 7 bases. Per the germline V gene, CDR1 is MNHEY and CDR2 is SMNVEV (reference sequence). CDR3 length equals 13 residues. Losses at the gene ends were 5 bases for V and 13 bases for J; bases not matched to a gene: 11. CDR3 DNA sequence: TGTGCCAGCAGTCCACGACAGGGTTTGGACCAGTACTTC. Translated, it gives CASSPRQGLDQYF.